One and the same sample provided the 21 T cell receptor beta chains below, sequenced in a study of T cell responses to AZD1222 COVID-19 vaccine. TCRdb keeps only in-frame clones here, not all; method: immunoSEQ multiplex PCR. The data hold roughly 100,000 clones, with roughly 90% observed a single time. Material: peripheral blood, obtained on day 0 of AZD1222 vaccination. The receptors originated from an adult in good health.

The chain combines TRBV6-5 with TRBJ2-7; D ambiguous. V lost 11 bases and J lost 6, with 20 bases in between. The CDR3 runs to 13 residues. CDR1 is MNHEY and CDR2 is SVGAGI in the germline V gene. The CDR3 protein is CASTPTSTVEQYF. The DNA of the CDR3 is TGTGCCTCGACTCCGACCTCAACGGTCGAGCAGTACTTC.

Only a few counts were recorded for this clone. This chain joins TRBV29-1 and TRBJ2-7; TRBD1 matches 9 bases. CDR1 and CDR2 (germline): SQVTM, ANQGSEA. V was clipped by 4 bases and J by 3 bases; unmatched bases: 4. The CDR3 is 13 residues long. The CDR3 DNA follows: TGCAGCGTTGCCCGGGACAGGGTCTACGAGCAGTACTTC. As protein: CSVARDRVYEQYF.

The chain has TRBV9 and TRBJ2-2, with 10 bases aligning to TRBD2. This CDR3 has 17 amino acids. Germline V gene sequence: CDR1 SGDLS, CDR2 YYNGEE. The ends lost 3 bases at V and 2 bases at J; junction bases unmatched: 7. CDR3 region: CASSAARTSGNTGELFF. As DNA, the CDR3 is TGTGCCAGCAGCGCAGCCCGGACTAGCGGCAACACCGGGGAGCTGTTTTTT.

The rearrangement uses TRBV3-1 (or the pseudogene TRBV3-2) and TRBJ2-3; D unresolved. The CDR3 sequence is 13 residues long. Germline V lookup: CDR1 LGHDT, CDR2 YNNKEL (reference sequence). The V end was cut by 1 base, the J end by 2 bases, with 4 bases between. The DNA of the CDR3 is TGTGCCAGCAGCCAAGCTATCACAGATACGCAGTATTTT. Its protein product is CASSQAITDTQYF.

CDR3 amino acids: CASVSAGQEAFF. CDR3 in DNA: TGTGCCAGCGTTTCTGCGGGACAGGAAGCTTTCTTT. The chain is built from TRBV7-9 and TRBJ1-1; 7 bases are shared with TRBD1. Germline CDR1 reads SEHNR; CDR2 reads FQNEAQ (reference sequence). This CDR3 is 12 amino acids long. Trimming at V came to 8 bases and at J to 8 bases, leaving 8 bases not matched to a gene.

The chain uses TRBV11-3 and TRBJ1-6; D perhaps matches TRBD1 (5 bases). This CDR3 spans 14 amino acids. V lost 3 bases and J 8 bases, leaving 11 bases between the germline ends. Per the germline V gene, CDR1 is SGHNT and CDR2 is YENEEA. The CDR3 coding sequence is TGTGCCAGCAGCTTGCGACAGCAGGATTCACCCCTCCACTTT. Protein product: CASSLRQQDSPLHF.

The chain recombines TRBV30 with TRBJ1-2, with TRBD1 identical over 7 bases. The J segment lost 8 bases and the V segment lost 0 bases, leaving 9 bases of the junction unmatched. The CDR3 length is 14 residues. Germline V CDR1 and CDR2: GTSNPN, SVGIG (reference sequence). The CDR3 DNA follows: TGTGCCTGGAGTGTAATCTCTGGGGGACAGGGCTACACCTTC. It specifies CAWSVISGGQGYTF.

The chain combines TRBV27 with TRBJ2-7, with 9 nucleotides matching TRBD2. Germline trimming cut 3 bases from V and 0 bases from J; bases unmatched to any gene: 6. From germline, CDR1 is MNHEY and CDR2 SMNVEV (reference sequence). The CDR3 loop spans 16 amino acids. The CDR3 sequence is CASSFIASGISYEQYF. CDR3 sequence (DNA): TGTGCCAGCAGTTTTATCGCTAGCGGGATCTCCTACGAGCAGTACTTC.

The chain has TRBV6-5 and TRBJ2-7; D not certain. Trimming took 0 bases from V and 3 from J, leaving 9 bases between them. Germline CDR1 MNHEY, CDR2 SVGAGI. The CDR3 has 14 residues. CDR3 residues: CASSYSAGFYEQYF. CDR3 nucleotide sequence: TGTGCCAGCAGTTACTCGGCCGGATTCTACGAGCAGTACTTC.

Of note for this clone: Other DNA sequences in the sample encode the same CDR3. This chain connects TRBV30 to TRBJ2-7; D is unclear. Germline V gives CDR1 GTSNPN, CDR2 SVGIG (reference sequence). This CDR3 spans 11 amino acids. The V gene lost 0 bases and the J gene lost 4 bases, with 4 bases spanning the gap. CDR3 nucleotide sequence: TGTGCCTGGAGTGTATCGTACGAGCAGTACTTC. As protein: CAWSVSYEQYF.

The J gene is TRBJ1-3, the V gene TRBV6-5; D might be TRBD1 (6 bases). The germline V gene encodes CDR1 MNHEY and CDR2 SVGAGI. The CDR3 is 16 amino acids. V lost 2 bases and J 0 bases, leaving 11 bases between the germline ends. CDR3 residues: CASSYGGPSSGNTIYF. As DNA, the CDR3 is TGTGCCAGCAGTTACGGGGGCCCGAGCTCTGGAAACACCATATATTTT.

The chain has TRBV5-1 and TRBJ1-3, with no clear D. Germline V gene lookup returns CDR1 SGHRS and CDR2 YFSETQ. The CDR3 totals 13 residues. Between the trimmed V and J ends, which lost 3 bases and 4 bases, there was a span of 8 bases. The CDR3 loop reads CASSSLQGNTIYF. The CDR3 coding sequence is TGCGCCAGCAGCTCACTACAGGGAAACACCATATATTTT.

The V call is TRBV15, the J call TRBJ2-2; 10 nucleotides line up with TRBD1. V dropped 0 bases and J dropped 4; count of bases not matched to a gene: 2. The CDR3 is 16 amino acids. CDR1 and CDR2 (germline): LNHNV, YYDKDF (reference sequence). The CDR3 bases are TGTGCCACCAGCAGAGAAGGGACAGGGGTCACCGGGGAGCTGTTTTTT. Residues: CATSREGTGVTGELFF.

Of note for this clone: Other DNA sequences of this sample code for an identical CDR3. Here the CDR3 reads CASSHSGSGTDTQYF. CDR3 coding DNA: TGTGCCAGCAGCCACTCCGGGAGTGGGACAGATACGCAGTATTTT. V and J are TRBV3-1 (or the pseudogene TRBV3-2) and TRBJ2-3; tentatively, D is TRBD2 (6 bases). With 3 bases removed from V and 3 bases from J, the gap between germline ends came to 13 bases. CDR3 length: 15 residues. Germline assignment: CDR1 LGHDT and CDR2 YNNKEL (reference sequence).

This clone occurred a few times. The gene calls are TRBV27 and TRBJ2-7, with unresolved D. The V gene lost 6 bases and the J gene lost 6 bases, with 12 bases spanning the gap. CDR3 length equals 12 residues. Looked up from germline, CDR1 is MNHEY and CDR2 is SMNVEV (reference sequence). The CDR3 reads CASRPNSFEQYF. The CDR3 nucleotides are TGTGCCAGCAGGCCCAACTCTTTCGAGCAGTACTTC.

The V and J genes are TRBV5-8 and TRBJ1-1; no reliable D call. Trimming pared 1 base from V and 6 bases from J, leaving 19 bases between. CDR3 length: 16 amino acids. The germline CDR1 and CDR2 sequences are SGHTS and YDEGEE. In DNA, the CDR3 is TGTGCCAGCAGCTTGTGGGCCGCCCAGGTAGCTCCTGAAGCTTTCTTT. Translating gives CASSLWAAQVAPEAFF. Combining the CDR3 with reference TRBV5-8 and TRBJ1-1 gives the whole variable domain EAGVTQSPTHLIKTRGQQATLRCSPISGHTSVYWYQQALGLGLQFLLWYDEGEERNRGNFPPRFSGRQFPNYSSELNVNALELEDSALYLCASSLWAAQVAPEAFFGQGTRLTVV.

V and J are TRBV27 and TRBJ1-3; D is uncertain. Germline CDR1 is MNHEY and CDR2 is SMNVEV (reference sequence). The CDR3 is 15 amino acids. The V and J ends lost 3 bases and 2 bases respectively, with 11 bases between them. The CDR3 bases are TGTGCCAGCAGTTTTCATGCGGGCGCTGGAAACACCATATATTTT. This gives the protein CASSFHAGAGNTIYF.

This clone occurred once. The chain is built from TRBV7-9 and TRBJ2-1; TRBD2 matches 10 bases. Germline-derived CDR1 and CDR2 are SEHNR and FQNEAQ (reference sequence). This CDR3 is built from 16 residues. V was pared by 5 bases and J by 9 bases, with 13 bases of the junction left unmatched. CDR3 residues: CASSPRGAGGPREQFF. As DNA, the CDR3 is TGTGCCAGCAGCCCCCGGGGAGCGGGAGGGCCCCGTGAGCAGTTCTTC. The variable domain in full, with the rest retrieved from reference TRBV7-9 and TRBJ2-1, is DTGVSQNPRHKITKRGQNVTFRCDPISEHNRLYWYRQTLGQGPEFLTYFQNEAQLEKSRLLSDRFSAERPKGSFSTLEIQRTEQGDSAMYLCASSPRGAGGPREQFFGPGTRLTVL.

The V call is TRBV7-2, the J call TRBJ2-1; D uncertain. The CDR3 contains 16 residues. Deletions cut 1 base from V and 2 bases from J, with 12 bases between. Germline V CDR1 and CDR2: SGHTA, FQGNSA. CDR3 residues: CASSLDSDMTYNEQFF. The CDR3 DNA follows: TGTGCCAGCAGCTTAGATTCAGATATGACCTACAATGAGCAGTTCTTC. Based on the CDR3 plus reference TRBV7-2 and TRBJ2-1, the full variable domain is GAGVSQSPSNKVTEKGKDVELRCDPISGHTALYWYRQSLGQGLEFLIYFQGNSAPDKSGLPSDRFSAERTGGSVSTLTIQRTQQEDSAVYLCASSLDSDMTYNEQFFGPGTRLTVL.

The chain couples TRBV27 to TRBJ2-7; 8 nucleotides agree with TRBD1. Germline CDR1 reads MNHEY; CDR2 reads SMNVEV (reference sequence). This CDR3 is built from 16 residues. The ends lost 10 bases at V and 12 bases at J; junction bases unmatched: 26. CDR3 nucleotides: TGTGCCACCAAGATGGGTATGGGGGACAGGAACAGAGATTGGTACTTC. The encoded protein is CATKMGMGDRNRDWYF.

CDR3 DNA sequence: TGCGCCAGCAGCTTGGACGGGGTCTCTGACTATGGCTACACCTTC. Translating it yields CASSLDGVSDYGYTF. The chain recombines TRBV5-1 with TRBJ1-2, with D unclear. The CDR3 loop spans 15 amino acids. The germline V and J ends were trimmed by 0 bases and 3 bases, with 12 bases remaining between them. Germline loops: CDR1 SGHRS, CDR2 YFSETQ.